This T cell receptor (beta chain) was documented in a study of Graves' ophthalmopathy and Graves' hyperthyroidism. Study-level background: Prior to any treatment, peripheral blood was collected at the time of initial diagnosis.

This clonotype has ten or more counts. Antigen: not known. RNA transcripts yielded amplified TCR beta CDR3 regions. RT-PCR in the first round used HTBI primers; a second-round multiplex PCR followed. TCRdb independently ran MiXCR on the multiplex PCR reads; one entry per CDR3 protein. The table shows 620,000 or so distinct CDR3 sequences, with 22% occurring only once. Hyperthyroidism in these 18- to 65-year-old patients was newly diagnosed, lasting under 2 months. An approximately 10 ml volume of fresh peripheral blood provided the PBMCs. Study-wide points: Sensitivity reached 85% to 90% and specificity 75% to 82% for a 13-signature model separating ophthalmopathy from stable hyperthyroidism.

Trimming removed 4 bases at V and 5 bases at J, with 12 bases between. Per the germline V gene, CDR1 is MNHNS and CDR2 is SASEGT. This CDR3 has 15 residues. The specimen was peripheral blood. This chain links TRBV6-1 with TRBJ1-6; possible D gene TRBD1, 5 bases. The TCR was taken from a woman between 18 and 29 years old with stable Graves' hyperthyroidism. Some clones in this sample may be carry-over from other donors' samples. The DNA of the CDR3 is TGTGCCAGCAGTGCCAGGGAGTTCCATAATTCACCCCTCCACTTT. Its protein product is CASSAREFHNSPLHF.